This T cell receptor (beta chain) was identified in a study of Graves' ophthalmopathy and Graves' hyperthyroidism (dated by TCRdb to the late 2010s). As for the study more broadly: Peripheral blood was collected before any treatment was given, at the time of initial diagnosis. TCR beta repertoire signatures were used to distinguish Graves' ophthalmopathy from Graves' hyperthyroidism and to predict progression to ophthalmopathy. In total, under 150 blood samples were TCR-sequenced: 40 to 45 ophthalmopathy, some 72 hyperthyroidism and approximately 17 hyperthyroidism-to-ophthalmopathy patients. To explore V-J signatures distinguishing ophthalmopathy from hyperthyroidism, a discovery set of approximately 100 patients (around 44 ophthalmopathy, 55 to 60 stable hyperthyroidism) was enrolled. An independent validation cohort comprised about 20 hyperthyroidism patients and about 16 patients who later progressed from hyperthyroidism to ophthalmopathy. In six or seven hyperthyroidism patients, the T-cell repertoires found in thyroid tissue were compared with those found in blood. Following sample collection, hyperthyroidism patients were given methimazole at a starting dose of 30 mg daily, and ophthalmopathy patients were given high-dose intravenous methylprednisolone. The roughly 90 discovery patients were divided at random into training and test sets in a 7:3 ratio.

In this sample, this clonotype turned up many times. Its antigen is currently not known. The input lacks base qualities; no much larger clone sits a single base away. Spanning cysteine to phenylalanine, the CDR3 consists of 14 amino acids. The read is trimmed to its CDR3 DNA, 42 bases read in frame from base 1. The germline ends are 8 bases apart after V is trimmed by 5 bases and J by 0 bases. The germline V gene (reference sequence) gives CDR1 as MNHEY and CDR2 as SMNVEV. For repertoire sequencing, TCR beta CDR3 regions were amplified from RNA transcripts. HTBI primers and the Qiagen OneStep RT-PCR kit were used in a first-round RT-PCR, which was followed by a second-round multiplex PCR, size selection and purification. Sequencing of the libraries was carried out on an Illumina HiSeq2000 in paired-end mode with 100 bp reads. Concerning the study's data processing: SOAPnuke was used for read processing, and reads with adapters, uncalled bases, a mean Phred below 15, or no exact constant-primer or identifier match were discarded. COPE v1.2.5 was used to merge the high-quality paired reads. Each unique nucleotide sequence was defined as a clonotype, and clonotypes were aligned to IMGT TRB V, D and J references with MiTCR v1.1. The analysis was limited to V-J combinations with a frequency above 0.0001, which together covered roughly 99% of the repertoires. For each V-J combination, a TCR clonal expansion and chaos score was defined as the ratio of F50 clonal expansion to chaos observed in the TCRdist matrix. Features were reduced by Welch's t-statistics and random forest to more than 10 V-J combinations, which fed a naive Bayes classifier. The Morisita-Horn index was used to measure how similar the thyroid and blood repertoires were. In-frame beta chains were kept once TCRdb had trimmed the public reads at Q25 with fastp and called clones with MiXCR. Every CDR3 protein is listed once, alongside the most common genes and DNA of its rows. The V and J calls reflect TCRdb's pipeline rather than the authors' work. The sample yields approximately 210,000 distinct CDR3 sequences; roughly 29% were counted once. Approximately 9.6% of the sample is taken by the ten largest.

Ophthalmopathy patients had moderately to severely active disease, Clinical Activity Score of at least 3, NOSPECS grade of at least 4, and disease duration under 3 months. Anyone with other autoimmune diseases, uncontrolled infections, pregnancy or lactation was excluded from the study. Clinical symptoms, serum thyroxine, TRAb, thyroid ultrasound and orbital computed tomography were used for diagnosis. Ficoll-Paque density gradient centrifugation was used to isolate PBMCs from under 11 ml of fresh peripheral blood. Trizol reagent was used to extract the total RNA, and its quality was then checked on an Agilent 2100 Bioanalyzer. What the authors observed across the whole study: No statistical method was used to predetermine the sample size, and group allocation was not hidden from the investigators. In validation, the model predicted ophthalmopathy progression with about 71% sensitivity and roughly 72% specificity; approximately 12 predicted patients were CT-confirmed with GO in a median of about 6.2 months. In cross-validation, the 13-signature model distinguished ophthalmopathy from stable hyperthyroidism with about 90% sensitivity and around 82% specificity, and in the test set the corresponding values were approximately 80% and 68%. Among expanded thyroid clonotypes with frequency above 0.001, most also showed up in blood, which suggests that blood repertoires may reflect the thyroid immune response.

This sequence originates from a man aged 50 or older with Graves' ophthalmopathy. Donor details come from another sample of the same person, matched by shared clones. The chain is made from TRBV27 and TRBJ1-3; the D segment could be TRBD1, given 5 matching bases. Material for sequencing was peripheral blood. The CDR3 in this case is CASSPTASGNTIYF. The nucleotide sequence is given as TGTGCCAGCAGTCCGACAGCCTCTGGAAACACCATATATTTT.